What follows is one T cell receptor beta chain and its context. What it binds is unknown. The V gene lost 0 bases and the J gene lost 4 bases, with 13 bases spanning the gap. Germline values: CDR1 SGHRS, CDR2 YFSETQ. The CDR3 has 15 residues. The data were taken from a study of T cell responses to AZD1222 COVID-19 vaccine. As for the study in general: Second doses that came at about 4 or about 12 weeks were put together.

This table comes from immunoSEQ multiplex PCR, and its TCRdb copy is limited to in-frame clones, with some not included. The table lists about 160,000 clones, 90% to 95% of them singletons. General study points: Nearly half of spike-specific TCRs reportedly go after variant regions that carry no mutations. Repertoire sampling happened only post peak T cell response. Donors, mostly white British, included more females; clonal diversity was possibly underestimated.

Sequencing used peripheral blood, obtained on day 0 of AZD1222 vaccination. This chain connects TRBV5-1 to TRBJ1-2, with D perhaps matching TRBD1 (6 bases). This clonotype was sampled from an adult in good health. The CDR3 sequence is CASSLDGRGGYGYTF. DNA of the CDR3: TGCGCCAGCAGCTTGGACGGCAGGGGAGGCTATGGCTACACCTTC.